This is a list of T cell receptor beta chains from one sample in a study of blood T cell repertoires in COVID-19. Some clones are missing from TCRdb's copy, which holds only in-frame ones; the method was immunoSEQ multiplex PCR. The repertoire consists of tens of thousands of clones, with around 81% occurring once and the leading ten covering approximately 40%. The sample taken for sequencing was peripheral blood. The receptors originated from an elderly man with acute or convalescent COVID-19. Both conserved end residues are part of each CDR3. The D gene is left open where the match is weak. For some rows the clone size is stated as once, few or many, or as a class when expanded; others skip it.

clone_size	d_call	v_call	j_call	cdr3_aa	cdr3_nt
.	.	TRBV4-1	TRBJ1-2	CASSQALGSYGYTF	TGCGCCAGCAGCCAAGCGTTAGGGAGCTATGGCTACACCTTC
.	TRBD1	TRBV5-1	TRBJ2-5	CASRPDRVRETQYF	TGCGCCAGCAGGCCCGACAGGGTTCGAGAGACCCAGTACTTC
.	.	TRBV5-1	TRBJ2-5	CASSTGQYQETQYF	TGCGCCAGCAGCACCGGACAGTACCAAGAGACCCAGTACTTC
.	TRBD1	TRBV10-3	TRBJ1-1	CAISETGGSTAFF	TGTGCCATCAGTGAAACAGGGGGGAGTACGGCTTTCTTT
.	TRBD2	TRBV3-1/TRBV3-2	TRBJ2-5	CASSQTSGRARGETQYF	TGTGCCAGCAGCCAAACTAGCGGGAGGGCCAGGGGGGAGACCCAGTACTTC
.	.	TRBV29-1	TRBJ1-5	CSAGQRNQPQHF	TGCAGCGCCGGACAGAGAAATCAGCCCCAGCATTTT
.	TRBD2	TRBV4-1	TRBJ2-7	CASSQGLAGSSYEQYF	TGCGCCAGCAGCCAAGGTCTAGCGGGAAGCTCCTACGAGCAGTACTTC
.	TRBD1	TRBV3-1/TRBV3-2	TRBJ1-5	CASSNYRQGASQPQHF	TGTGCCAGCAGCAATTATCGACAGGGTGCGAGTCAGCCCCAGCATTTT
.	TRBD1	TRBV5-1	TRBJ2-7	CASSLEGQSYEQYF	TGCGCCAGCAGCTTGGAGGGACAGTCCTACGAGCAGTACTTC
.	TRBD2	TRBV3-1/TRBV3-2	TRBJ2-3	CASSPSSGGGTDTQYF	TGTGCCAGCAGCCCTTCTAGCGGGGGGGGGACAGATACGCAGTATTTT
many	.	TRBV19	TRBJ1-2	CASSMWSTNYGYTF	TGTGCCAGTAGTATGTGGAGCACTAACTATGGCTACACCTTC